These T cell receptor beta chains were read from a single sample in a study of blood T cells in healthy people across ages. TCRdb reprocessed the 5' RACE reads via MiXCR and lists one record per CDR3 protein. The sample records hundreds of thousands of distinct CDR3 sequences, around a quarter being singletons. These same data were also listed under a study on T cells of mothers and their children.

The sample consisted of blood. Every receptor here comes from a boy younger than 10 in good health. The CDR3 runs from the conserved cysteine through the conserved F or W. The D gene is left open where the match is weak. Where a row states a size, it is once, few, many or the class of an expanded clone; other rows omit it.

abundance,v_gene,d_gene,j_gene,CDR3aa,CDR3nt
few,TRBV15,.,TRBJ1-6,CATSSRQYFPPLHF,TGTGCCACCAGCAGCAGACAGTATTTTCCACCCCTCCACTTT
.,TRBV7-8,TRBD1,TRBJ1-2,CASSLGPGTGDYGYTF,TGTGCCAGCAGCTTAGGACCGGGGACAGGAGACTATGGCTACACCTTC
few,TRBV20-1,TRBD1,TRBJ2-1,CSAKAVTGDEQFF,TGCAGTGCTAAGGCGGTCACAGGGGATGAGCAGTTCTTC
.,TRBV29-1,.,TRBJ2-7,CSVEMAGSYEQYF,TGCAGCGTTGAAATGGCAGGGTCTTACGAGCAGTACTTC
.,TRBV12-3/TRBV12-4,.,TRBJ2-7,CASRHGLNLGEQYF,TGTGCCAGCAGGCATGGGCTGAACCTAGGGGAGCAGTACTTC
.,TRBV7-2,.,TRBJ2-7,CASSLVSRSYEQYF,TGTGCCAGCAGCTTAGTATCCCGGTCCTACGAGCAGTACTTC
.,TRBV6-5,.,TRBJ2-4,CASSYSIRANIQYF,TGTGCCAGCAGTTACTCGATCAGGGCGAACATTCAGTACTTC
.,TRBV7-2,TRBD2,TRBJ2-1,CASSIGLADIYNEQFF,TGTGCCAGCAGCATCGGACTAGCGGACATTTACAATGAGCAGTTCTTC
few,TRBV20-1,.,TRBJ2-1,CSAEGGAGNEQFF,TGCAGTGCGGAAGGGGGGGCGGGAAATGAGCAGTTCTTC
.,TRBV4-1,.,TRBJ2-7,CASSQAVIWDEQYF,TGCGCCAGCAGCCAAGCGGTAATCTGGGACGAGCAGTACTTC
.,TRBV5-5,.,TRBJ2-1,CASSLEGILMDEQLF,TGTGCCAGCAGCTTGGAGGGGATCCTTATGGATGAGCAGCTCTTC
few,TRBV4-2,TRBD1,TRBJ2-4,CASSPGQSLAKNIQYF,TGTGCCAGCAGCCCGGGACAGAGTTTAGCCAAAAACATTCAGTACTTC
few,TRBV6-1,.,TRBJ2-7,CASSVASPTYEQYF,TGTGCCAGCAGTGTCGCGTCACCTACCTACGAGCAGTACTTC